The 25 T cell receptor beta chains below were found in one sample sequenced in a study of T cells in Graves' hyperthyroidism and ophthalmopathy. Amplified TCR beta CDR3 regions derived from RNA transcripts. HTBI primers were the set used in a first-round RT-PCR of the TCR CDR3. Via MiXCR, TCRdb re-called the multiplex PCR reads, giving one row per CDR3 protein. Of a few hundred thousand distinct CDR3 sequences in the sample, roughly 13% were seen once. Sample: blood. The origin of the receptors is a woman in her late teens or twenties with Graves' hyperthyroidism.

In its sample, this clonotype was seen a few times. The chain has TRBV20-1 and TRBJ2-7; 7 bases match TRBD1. There are 11 residues in the CDR3. Germline V gives CDR1 DFQATT, CDR2 SNEGSKA (reference sequence). The trim removed 5 bases at V and 5 bases at J, leaving 3 bases unmatched. The CDR3 nucleotides are TGCAGTGCTGACAGGGACCACGAGCAGTACTTC. This codes for CSADRDHEQYF.

The J gene is TRBJ2-7, the V gene TRBV6-2 or TRBV6-3; 7 nucleotides line up with TRBD2. The J segment lost 3 bases and the V segment lost 5 bases, leaving 4 bases of the junction unmatched. This CDR3 has 13 residues. Germline V gene lookup returns CDR1 MNHEY and CDR2 SVGEGT. The CDR3 bases are TGTGCCAGCAGTGCTAGCGGTTTCTACGAGCAGTACTTC. Encoded protein: CASSASGFYEQYF.

The chain links TRBV3-1 to TRBJ1-6, with 9 bases matching TRBD1. CDR3 size: 14 residues. Germline assignment: CDR1 LGHDT and CDR2 YNNKEL (reference sequence). The V and J ends lost 4 bases and 6 bases, in that order; junction bases with no gene match: 1. Here the CDR3 reads CASSPTGGNSPLHF. Here the CDR3 DNA reads TGTGCCAGCAGCCCGACAGGGGGTAATTCACCCCTCCACTTT.

Many counts were recorded for this clonotype. The chain joins TRBV28 to TRBJ2-7; D uncertain. V lost 5 bases and J lost 3, with 8 bases in between. CDR3 size: 12 residues. CDR1 and CDR2 (germline): MDHEN, SYDVKM. CDR3 region: CASSRKGYEQYF. Written as DNA, the CDR3 is TGTGCCAGCAGTCGAAAAGGCTACGAGCAGTACTTC.

This CDR3 reads CASRKTSGSTDTQYF. In DNA, the CDR3 is TGTGCCAGTAGGAAGACTAGCGGTAGCACAGATACGCAGTATTTT. The chain has TRBV19 and TRBJ2-3; TRBD2 matches at 9 bases. The germline CDR1 and CDR2 sequences are LNHDA and SQIVND (reference sequence). The CDR3 length is 15 residues. J lost 0 bases, V lost 6 bases, and 4 bases had no gene match.

This clonotype was seen ten or more times. The chain is built from TRBV3-1 and TRBJ2-2, with 7 bases that match TRBD2. There are 17 residues in the CDR3. Per germline, CDR1 LGHDT and CDR2 YNNKEL (reference sequence). V lost 0 bases and J lost 0; bases outside the gene matches: 4. CDR3 coding DNA: TGTGCCAGCAGCCAAGAAGGGCTAGCGGCGAACACCGGGGAGCTGTTTTTT. Translation: CASSQEGLAANTGELFF.

The rearrangement links TRBV6-1 to TRBJ1-3; no definite D call. The CDR3 has 14 residues. V was trimmed by 5 bases and J by 2 bases, leaving 10 bases between them. The germline V gene has CDR1 MNHNS and CDR2 SASEGT. CDR3 loop: CASSFTGAGNTIYF. The DNA of the CDR3 is TGTGCCAGCAGTTTTACGGGAGCTGGAAACACCATATATTTT.

This clonotype has at least ten counts. The CDR3 loop reads CASSRPNQGDTQYF. The CDR3 nucleotides read TGTGCCAGCAGCCGCCCTAATCAGGGAGATACGCAGTATTTT. This sequence joins TRBV11-2 and TRBJ2-3, with D possibly being TRBD1 (5 bases). The ends were cut back, 5 bases at V and 5 bases at J, with 14 bases in the middle. The length of the CDR3 is 14 residues. Germline values: CDR1 SGHAT, CDR2 FQNNGV. Full variable domain (missing parts from reference TRBV11-2 and TRBJ2-3): EAGVAQSPRYKIIEKRQSVAFWCNPISGHATLYWYQQILGQGPKLLIQFQNNGVVDDSQLPKDRFSAERLKGVDSTLKIQPAKLEDSAVYLCASSRPNQGDTQYFGPGTRLTVL.

This clonotype was counted a single time. The CDR3 here is CASSSRLAGNGPSYNEQFF. The CDR3 DNA sequence: TGTGCCAGCAGTTCCCGACTAGCGGGGAACGGTCCTTCCTACAATGAGCAGTTCTTC. V and J are TRBV27 and TRBJ2-1, with 11 bases fitting TRBD2. Germline CDR1 MNHEY, CDR2 SMNVEV (reference sequence). This CDR3 has 19 residues. V was clipped by 4 bases and J by 1 base; unmatched bases: 12.

This clonotype was observed many times. The V and J genes are TRBV11-3 and TRBJ2-2; D is uncertain. The CDR3 totals 14 residues. The germline V gene encodes CDR1 SGHNT and CDR2 YENEEA. The germline V and J ends were trimmed by 1 base and 6 bases, with 9 bases remaining between them. In DNA, the CDR3 is TGTGCCAGCAGCTTAGGAGGCGTCGCCGGGGAGCTGTTTTTT. This sequence encodes CASSLGGVAGELFF.

A few counts support this clonotype. The V gene is TRBV24-1, the J gene TRBJ1-2; 7 positions match TRBD1. The germline gives CDR1 KGHDR, CDR2 SFDVKD. V trimming: 5 bases; J trimming: 7 bases; junction bases outside the gene matches: 15. The CDR3 has 16 residues. Written as DNA, the CDR3 is TGTGCCACCAGTGTCGTTGGGGCAGGGGGGAGCTGTGGCTACACCTTC. Translating it yields CATSVVGAGGSCGYTF.

This clonotype was seen a few times. This chain uses TRBV10-2 with TRBJ1-6; maybe TRBD1 (6 bases). Trimming shortened V by 6 bases and J by 4 bases, and 10 bases separated the two germline ends. The CDR3 runs to 14 residues. The germline CDR1 and CDR2 sequences are WSHSY and SAAADI. CDR3 sequence reads: CASRNTGYNSPLHF. The CDR3 DNA follows: TGCGCCAGCAGGAACACAGGGTATAATTCACCCCTCCACTTT.

This clonotype was observed at least ten times. The chain has TRBV30 and TRBJ1-6, with D possibly matching TRBD1 (5 bases). The CDR3 runs to 15 residues. Looked up from germline, CDR1 is GTSNPN and CDR2 is SVGIG (reference sequence). V was clipped by 6 bases and J by 7 bases, with 19 bases between them. The CDR3 bases are TGTGCCTGCCAGATTTATCAGGGAGGGAATTCACCCCTCCACTTT. This encodes CACQIYQGGNSPLHF. Combining the CDR3 with reference TRBV30 and TRBJ1-6 gives the whole variable domain SQTIHQWPATLVQPVGSPLSLECTVEGTSNPNLYWYRQAAGRGLQLLFYSVGIGQISSEVPQNLSASRPQDRQFILSSKKLLLSDSGFYLCACQIYQGGNSPLHFGNGTRLTVT.

This chain connects TRBV15 to TRBJ2-1; 8 nucleotides align to TRBD2. The germline V gene encodes CDR1 LNHNV and CDR2 YYDKDF (reference sequence). V lost 5 bases, J lost 15 bases, and 12 bases stayed unmatched. The CDR3 sequence is 13 residues long. CDR3: CATSQPGTSILFF. DNA for the CDR3: TGTGCCACCAGCCAACCCGGGACTAGTATTTTGTTCTTC.

This clonotype was detected only a few times. V is TRBV20-1 and J is TRBJ2-5; D gene uncertain. The V end lost 6 bases, the J end lost 5 bases, and 22 bases lay between the germline ends. CDR3 size: 15 residues. Germline-derived CDR1 and CDR2 are DFQATT and SNEGSKA (reference sequence). This CDR3 is CSARAERASFETQYF. The DNA of the CDR3 is TGCAGTGCCCGGGCGGAACGGGCATCTTTTGAGACCCAGTACTTC.

This clonotype was observed at least ten times. The chain recombines TRBV5-1 with TRBJ2-3; D gene uncertain. This CDR3 region has 14 residues. V lost 0 bases and J lost 1, with 6 bases in between. Per germline, CDR1 SGHRS and CDR2 YFSETQ. The CDR3 nucleotides are TGCGCCAGCAGCTTGGCCGTTGGCACAGATACGCAGTATTTT. Its protein product is CASSLAVGTDTQYF.

This clonotype was picked up one time. Being one base from a much bigger clone, this may be a read error. CDR3: CSAPHAQAHNEKLSF. The CDR3 DNA is TGCAGTGCACCCCATGCACAAGCTCATAATGAAAAACTGTCTTTT. The rearrangement joins TRBV20-1 to TRBJ1-4; unclear D gene. CDR3 length: 15 residues. Germline V gene data show CDR1 as DFQATT and CDR2 as SNEGSKA (reference sequence).

This clonotype was observed a handful of times. This chain joins TRBV5-1 and TRBJ2-5; 10 bases fit TRBD2. The trim removed 0 bases at V and 2 bases at J, leaving 7 bases unmatched. In germline, CDR1 is SGHRS, CDR2 YFSETQ. The CDR3 is 17 amino acids. The CDR3 loop is CASSLEAGGGKQETQYF. The CDR3 DNA reads as TGCGCCAGCAGCTTGGAAGCGGGGGGGGGCAAGCAAGAGACCCAGTACTTC.

This clonotype was counted ten times or more. The rearrangement links TRBV12-3 or TRBV12-4 to TRBJ1-1; the D gene is possibly TRBD1 (6 bases). The CDR3 covers 12 residues. Trimming pared 4 bases from V and 5 bases from J, leaving 8 bases between. CDR3: CASSYRATEAFF. Written as DNA, the CDR3 is TGTGCCAGCAGTTACAGGGCAACTGAAGCTTTCTTT.

This clonotype has ten or more counts. The chain has TRBV11-2 and TRBJ1-1, with a weak D call TRBD1 (5 bases). Germline lookup yields CDR1 SGHAT and CDR2 FQNNGV. V was cut by 8 bases and J by 6 bases, with 22 bases left in between. This CDR3 is built from 15 residues. CDR3 protein: CASGTEGNLFAEAFF. The CDR3 DNA reads TGTGCCAGCGGGACCGAGGGGAATTTATTCGCTGAAGCTTTCTTT.

This clonotype was seen at least ten times. J is TRBJ1-4 and V is TRBV7-9; 9 bases fit TRBD1. Germline-derived CDR1 and CDR2 are SEHNR and FQNEAQ (reference sequence). Trimming removed 5 bases from V and 7 bases from J; junction bases left unmatched: 5. CDR3 length equals 14 residues. This CDR3 is CASSQGQGREKLFF. The CDR3 coding sequence is TGTGCCAGCAGCCAGGGACAGGGACGTGAAAAACTGTTTTTT.

This clonotype was recorded a few times. This chain uses TRBV12-3 or TRBV12-4 with TRBJ2-7; D remains ambiguous. The CDR3 runs to 13 residues. The germline V and J ends were trimmed by 1 base and 4 bases, with 8 bases remaining between them. The CDR3 sequence is CASSLGNWYEQYF. The CDR3, as DNA: TGTGCCAGCAGTTTAGGGAACTGGTACGAGCAGTACTTC.

In its sample, this clonotype was seen many times. This CDR3 is CASRGAPYNEQFF. For the CDR3, the DNA is TGTGCCAGCAGGGGGGCACCCTACAATGAGCAGTTCTTC. The chain has TRBV2 and TRBJ2-1; D possibly corresponds to TRBD1 (6 bases). Trimming pared 6 bases from V and 2 bases from J, leaving 8 bases between. The CDR3 covers 13 residues. From germline, CDR1 is SNHLY and CDR2 FYNNEI.

With respect to this clonotype: A much larger clonotype is one base distant, so this may be a read error. The chain has TRBV20-1 and TRBJ2-1; D is undetermined. The CDR3 is 14 amino acids. The V gene's germline CDR1 is DFQATT and CDR2 SNEGSKA (reference sequence). CDR3 loop: CSARTDFRLNEQSF. The CDR3, as DNA: TGCAGTGCTAGGACTGATTTCCGGCTCAATGAGCAGTCCTTC.

This clonotype was picked up many times. J is TRBJ2-7 and V is TRBV10-3; 9 bases are a match to TRBD1. Germline-derived CDR1 and CDR2 are ENHRY and SYGVKD. V lost 4 bases and J lost 3; bases outside the gene matches: 4. The CDR3 is 14 residues long. The CDR3 nucleotides are TGTGCCATCAGTGTGCCGGGACAGGGCTACGAGCAGTACTTC. Protein product: CAISVPGQGYEQYF.